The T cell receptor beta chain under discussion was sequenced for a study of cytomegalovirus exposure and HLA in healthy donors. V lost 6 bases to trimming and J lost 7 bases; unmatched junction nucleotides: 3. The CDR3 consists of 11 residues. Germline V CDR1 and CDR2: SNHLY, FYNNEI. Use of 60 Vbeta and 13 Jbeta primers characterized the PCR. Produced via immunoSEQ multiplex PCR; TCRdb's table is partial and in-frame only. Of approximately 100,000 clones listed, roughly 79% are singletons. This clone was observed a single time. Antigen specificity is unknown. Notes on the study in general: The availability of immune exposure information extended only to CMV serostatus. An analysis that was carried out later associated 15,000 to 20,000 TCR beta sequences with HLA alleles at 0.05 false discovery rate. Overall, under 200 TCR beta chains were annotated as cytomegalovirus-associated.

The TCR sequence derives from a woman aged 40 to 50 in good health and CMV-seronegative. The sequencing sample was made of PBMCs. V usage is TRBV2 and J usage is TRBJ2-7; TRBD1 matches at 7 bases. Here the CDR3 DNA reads TGTGCCAGCAGGACAGGGCCTGAGCAGTACTTC. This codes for CASRTGPEQYF.